This is a list of T cell receptor beta chains from one sample in a study of stem cell transplantation in POMP-related autoinflammatory disease. The data were produced by immunoSEQ multiplex PCR, yet TCRdb's version contains in-frame clones alone and is incomplete. In the table there are some 68,000 clones, roughly 93% of which are singletons. The sequencing used CD4+ T cells from PBMCs, collected after stem cell transplantation. The source of these receptors is a human patient with POMP-related autoinflammation and immune dysregulation (PRAID). Some T cells may possibly be graft donor cells. Both conserved end residues are trimmed from each CDR3. Each record gives: CDR3 length, clone size, V gene, D gene, J gene, CDR3 protein. D genes are given only for firm matches. Part of the rows lack a size; the others show once, few, many or a class for expanded clones.

length: 11; size: NA; V: TRBV11-3; D: NA; J: TRBJ2-5; CDR3: ASSSTGQGTQY
length: 13; size: NA; V: TRBV9; D: NA; J: TRBJ2-1; CDR3: ASSVGYRYGGEQF
length: 12; size: NA; V: TRBV19; D: TRBD1; J: TRBJ2-7; CDR3: ASSPTGPPYEQY
length: 14; size: NA; V: TRBV5-1; D: NA; J: TRBJ2-6; CDR3: ASTLDTNSGANVLT
length: 12; size: once; V: TRBV4-1; D: TRBD1; J: TRBJ1-1; CDR3: ASSQWGTGFEAF
length: 11; size: NA; V: TRBV18; D: NA; J: TRBJ2-7; CDR3: ASSRGLDYEQY
length: 14; size: few; V: TRBV24-1; D: TRBD1; J: TRBJ1-3; CDR3: ATSDRTGGDGNTIY
length: 14; size: NA; V: TRBV19; D: NA; J: TRBJ1-5; CDR3: ASSTGWAGTNQPQH
length: 13; size: NA; V: TRBV28; D: TRBD2; J: TRBJ2-5; CDR3: ASSLLGGRRETQY
length: 14; size: NA; V: TRBV24-1; D: NA; J: TRBJ2-3; CDR3: ATSDPTGRESDTQY
length: 13; size: NA; V: TRBV5-1; D: NA; J: TRBJ1-1; CDR3: ASSLEVGISTEAF
length: 12; size: NA; V: TRBV11-1; D: NA; J: TRBJ2-5; CDR3: ASSLTVIGETQY
length: 13; size: NA; V: TRBV15; D: TRBD1; J: TRBJ1-4; CDR3: ATSLQQGALEKLF
length: 14; size: NA; V: TRBV11-2; D: TRBD2; J: TRBJ2-5; CDR3: ASSLDTSGGQETQY
length: 12; size: NA; V: TRBV28; D: TRBD2; J: TRBJ2-5; CDR3: ASSLLGEGETQY
length: 13; size: NA; V: TRBV5-1; D: NA; J: TRBJ1-4; CDR3: ASSSQQPTNEKLF
length: 13; size: NA; V: TRBV7-9; D: NA; J: TRBJ1-6; CDR3: ASSPSGAGNSPLH
length: 11; size: NA; V: TRBV7-8; D: NA; J: TRBJ2-5; CDR3: ASIGLGQETQY
length: 13; size: NA; V: TRBV5-1; D: NA; J: TRBJ1-6; CDR3: ASSPGGAYNSPLH
length: 14; size: NA; V: TRBV7-8; D: TRBD1; J: TRBJ2-5; CDR3: ASSLMGGQGTETQY
length: 11; size: NA; V: TRBV28; D: NA; J: TRBJ1-2; CDR3: ASRADLFGGYT
length: 17; size: NA; V: TRBV10-3; D: NA; J: TRBJ2-1; CDR3: AISGKKGLLLGSYNEQF
length: 16; size: NA; V: TRBV5-1; D: NA; J: TRBJ1-2; CDR3: ASSLASSENPIFYGYT
length: 13; size: NA; V: TRBV30; D: NA; J: TRBJ1-4; CDR3: AWSENLGINEKLF
length: 11; size: NA; V: TRBV27; D: TRBD1; J: TRBJ2-3; CDR3: ASGTGGTDTQY
length: 14; size: once; V: TRBV3-1/TRBV3-2; D: TRBD2; J: TRBJ2-5; CDR3: ASSQGLAVPQETQY
length: 11; size: NA; V: TRBV28; D: NA; J: TRBJ1-1; CDR3: ASIDPTRAEAF
length: 12; size: NA; V: TRBV6-6; D: NA; J: TRBJ1-1; CDR3: ASSYSGVNTEAF
length: 12; size: NA; V: TRBV12-5; D: NA; J: TRBJ2-3; CDR3: ASGYGGGTDTQY
length: 16; size: NA; V: TRBV28; D: NA; J: TRBJ2-1; CDR3: ASSAPLGMRGFYNEQF
length: 12; size: NA; V: TRBV14; D: NA; J: TRBJ2-5; CDR3: ASSPSGWLETQY
length: 13; size: NA; V: TRBV7-9; D: TRBD2; J: TRBJ2-7; CDR3: ASSPGLAGADEQY
length: 10; size: NA; V: TRBV11-3; D: NA; J: TRBJ2-2; CDR3: ASRLNTGELF
length: 14; size: NA; V: TRBV28; D: TRBD2; J: TRBJ2-1; CDR3: ASSFASGGSYNEQF
length: 15; size: NA; V: TRBV4-1; D: TRBD2; J: TRBJ2-1; CDR3: ASTPLAGVVSYNEQF
length: 12; size: NA; V: TRBV5-8; D: NA; J: TRBJ1-6; CDR3: ASGWGSYNSPLH
length: 13; size: once; V: TRBV18; D: TRBD1; J: TRBJ1-1; CDR3: ASAFGQALNTEAF